The clone carrying this T cell receptor (beta chain) was found a few times. Its antigen is currently unknown. The data originate from a study of beta chain features in type 1 diabetes. Overall study results and limits: Across all four CD4+ subsets, people with type 1 diabetes showed modestly shorter TCRB CDR3s.

Every isolated RNA sample was fully reverse transcribed, so sequencing captured expressed TCRB transcripts. Some clones are missing from TCRdb's copy, which holds only in-frame ones; the method was immunoSEQ multiplex PCR. The sample includes some 160,000 clones, around 8.4% seen only once; the top ten take over 0.5%. The receptor was isolated from a woman aged 18 to 35 with type 1 diabetes. Input material: central memory CD4+ T cells from blood.

In DNA, the CDR3 is TGCAGCGTTGAAAACGAATGGGGGGACGAGCAGTACTTC. The encoded protein is CSVENEWGDEQYF. V usage is TRBV29-1 and J usage is TRBJ2-7; a weak D match, TRBD2 (6 bases). Germline CDR1 is SQVTM and CDR2 is ANQGSEA. The CDR3 length is 13 residues. V lost 2 bases, J lost 5 bases, and 13 bases lay in between.